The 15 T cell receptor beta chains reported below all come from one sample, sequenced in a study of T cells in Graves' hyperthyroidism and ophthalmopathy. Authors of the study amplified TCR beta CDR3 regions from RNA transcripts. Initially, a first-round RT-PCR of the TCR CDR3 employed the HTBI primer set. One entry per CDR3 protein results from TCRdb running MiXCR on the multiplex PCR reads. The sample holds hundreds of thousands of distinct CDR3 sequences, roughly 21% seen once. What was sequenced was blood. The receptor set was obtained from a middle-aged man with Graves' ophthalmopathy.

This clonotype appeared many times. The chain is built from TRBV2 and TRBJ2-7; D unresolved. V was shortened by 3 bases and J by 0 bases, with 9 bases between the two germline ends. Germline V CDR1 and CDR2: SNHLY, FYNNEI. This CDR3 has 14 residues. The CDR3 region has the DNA TGTGCCAGCAGTGAGGAGTACTTCTCCTACGAGCAGTACTTC. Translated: CASSEEYFSYEQYF.

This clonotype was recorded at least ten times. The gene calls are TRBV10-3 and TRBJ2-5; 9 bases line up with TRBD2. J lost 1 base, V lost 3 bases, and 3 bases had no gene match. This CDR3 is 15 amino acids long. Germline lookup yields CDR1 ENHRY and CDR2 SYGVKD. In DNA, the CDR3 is TGTGCCATCAGTGATTCGACTAGCGGCCAAGAGACCCAGTACTTC. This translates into CAISDSTSGQETQYF.

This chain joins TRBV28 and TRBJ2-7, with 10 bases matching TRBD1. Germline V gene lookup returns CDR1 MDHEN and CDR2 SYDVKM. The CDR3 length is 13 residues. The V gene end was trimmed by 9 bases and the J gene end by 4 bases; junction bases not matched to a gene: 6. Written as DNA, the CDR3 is TGTGCCAGTCGGGACAGGGGTAGGTACGAGCAGTACTTC. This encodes CASRDRGRYEQYF.

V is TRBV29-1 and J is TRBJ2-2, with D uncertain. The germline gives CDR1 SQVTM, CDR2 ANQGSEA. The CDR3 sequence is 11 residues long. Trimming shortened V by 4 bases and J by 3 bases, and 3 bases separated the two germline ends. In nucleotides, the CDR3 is TGCAGCGTTGGTCACACCGGGGAGCTGTTTTTT. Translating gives CSVGHTGELFF.

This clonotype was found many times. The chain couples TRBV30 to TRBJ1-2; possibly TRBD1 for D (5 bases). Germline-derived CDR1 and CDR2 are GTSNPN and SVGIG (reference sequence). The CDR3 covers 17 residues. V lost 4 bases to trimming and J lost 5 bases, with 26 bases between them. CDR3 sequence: CAWTKIPWTPERYGYTF. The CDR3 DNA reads TGTGCCTGGACTAAAATTCCATGGACACCCGAGAGATATGGCTACACCTTC.

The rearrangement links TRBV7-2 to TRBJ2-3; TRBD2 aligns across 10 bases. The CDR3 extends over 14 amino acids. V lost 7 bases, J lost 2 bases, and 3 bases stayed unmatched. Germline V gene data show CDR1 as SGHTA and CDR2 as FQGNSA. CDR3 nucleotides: TGTGCCAGCAAGCGGGGGGGTTCCACAGATACGCAGTATTTT. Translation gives CASKRGGSTDTQYF.

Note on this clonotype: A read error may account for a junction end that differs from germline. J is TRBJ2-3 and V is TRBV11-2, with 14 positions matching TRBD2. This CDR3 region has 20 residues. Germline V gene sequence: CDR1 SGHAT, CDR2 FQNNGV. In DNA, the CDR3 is TGTGCCAGCGGATACCCCCCTACCGGGACTAGCGGGGGTCCCACAGATACGCAGTACTTT. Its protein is CASGYPPTGTSGGPTDTQYF.

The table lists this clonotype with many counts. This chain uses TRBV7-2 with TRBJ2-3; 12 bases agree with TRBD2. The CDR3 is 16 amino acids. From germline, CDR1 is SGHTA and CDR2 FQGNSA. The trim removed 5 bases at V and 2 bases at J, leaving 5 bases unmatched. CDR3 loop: CASSRGLAGNTDTQYF. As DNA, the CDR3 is TGTGCCAGCAGCAGAGGACTAGCGGGAAACACAGATACGCAGTATTTT.

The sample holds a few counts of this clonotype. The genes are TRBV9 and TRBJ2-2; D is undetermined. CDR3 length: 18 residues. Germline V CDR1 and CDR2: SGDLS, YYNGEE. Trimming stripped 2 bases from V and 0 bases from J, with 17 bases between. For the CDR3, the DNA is TGTGCCAGCAGCGTCTGGTGGGCCAAGAGTTCGAACACCGGGGAGCTGTTTTTT. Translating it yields CASSVWWAKSSNTGELFF.

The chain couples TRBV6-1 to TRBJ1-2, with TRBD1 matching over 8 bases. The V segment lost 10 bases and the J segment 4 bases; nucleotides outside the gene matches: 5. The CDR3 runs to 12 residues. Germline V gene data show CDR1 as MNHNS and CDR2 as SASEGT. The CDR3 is CATQGVIYGYTF. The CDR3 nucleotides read TGTGCCACACAGGGGGTAATCTATGGCTACACCTTC.

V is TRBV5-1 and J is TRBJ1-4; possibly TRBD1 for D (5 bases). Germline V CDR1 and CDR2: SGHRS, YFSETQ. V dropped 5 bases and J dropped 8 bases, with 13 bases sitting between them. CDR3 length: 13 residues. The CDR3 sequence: CASRRQGNEKLFF. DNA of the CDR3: TGCGCCAGCAGAAGGCAGGGAAACGAAAAACTGTTTTTT. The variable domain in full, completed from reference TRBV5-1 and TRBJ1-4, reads KAGVTQTPRYLIKTRGQQVTLSCSPISGHRSVSWYQQTPGQGLQFLFEYFSETQRNKGNFPGRFSGRQFSNSRSEMNVSTLELGDSALYLCASRRQGNEKLFFGSGTQLSVL.

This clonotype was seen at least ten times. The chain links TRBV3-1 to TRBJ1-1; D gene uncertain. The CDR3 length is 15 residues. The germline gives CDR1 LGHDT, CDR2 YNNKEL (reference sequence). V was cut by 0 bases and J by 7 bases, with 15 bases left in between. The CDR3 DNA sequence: TGTGCCAGCAGCCAAGACGGCGCTCCGCGCCATGAAGCTTTCTTT. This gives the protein CASSQDGAPRHEAFF.

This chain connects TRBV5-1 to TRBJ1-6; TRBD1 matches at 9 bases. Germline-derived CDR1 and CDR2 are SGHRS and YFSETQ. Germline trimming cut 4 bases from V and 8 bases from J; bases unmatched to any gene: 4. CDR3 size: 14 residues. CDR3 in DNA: TGCGCCAGCAGCCCAGGACAGGGGTATTCACCCCTCCACTTT. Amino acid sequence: CASSPGQGYSPLHF.

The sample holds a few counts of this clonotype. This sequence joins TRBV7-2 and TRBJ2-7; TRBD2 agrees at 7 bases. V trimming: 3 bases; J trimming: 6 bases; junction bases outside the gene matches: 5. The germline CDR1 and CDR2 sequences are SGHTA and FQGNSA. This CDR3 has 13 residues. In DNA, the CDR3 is TGTGCCAGCAGCTTGTATGGGGGGGGCGAGCAGTACTTC. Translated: CASSLYGGGEQYF.

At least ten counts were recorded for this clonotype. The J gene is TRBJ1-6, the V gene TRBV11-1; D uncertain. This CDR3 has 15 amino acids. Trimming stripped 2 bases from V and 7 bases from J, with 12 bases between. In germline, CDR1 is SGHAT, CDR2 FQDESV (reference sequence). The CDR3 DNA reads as TGTGCCAGCAGCTTAATGGAGGACGGGAATTCACCCCTCCACTTT. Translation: CASSLMEDGNSPLHF.